A selection of T cell receptor beta chains follows, all from one sample in a study of T cell responses to AZD1222 COVID-19 vaccine. Clones were read by immunoSEQ multiplex PCR, and TCRdb kept only the in-frame ones, dropping some. This sample carries under 150,000 clones, over 75% of them seen once, and the ten largest clones take around 7%. Source: peripheral blood, taken on day 0 of AZD1222 vaccination. The receptors derive from an adult in good health. Each CDR3 is given with its conserved first and last residue. A D gene is named only where the DNA matches it firmly. Size is stated for part of the rows, as once, few or many counts, or as a class when the clone is expanded.

D,V,size,J,length,DNA,CDR3
.,TRBV3-1/TRBV3-2,few,TRBJ2-7,11,TGTGCCAGCAGCCATGGGTACGAGCAGTACTTC,CASSHGYEQYF
.,TRBV3-1/TRBV3-2,.,TRBJ1-5,13,TGTGCCAGCAGCCGAGCGGGTAATCAGCCCCAGCATTTT,CASSRAGNQPQHF
.,TRBV2,.,TRBJ1-1,15,TGTGCCAGCAGTGTAACCCCAGTTATGAACACTGAAGCTTTCTTT,CASSVTPVMNTEAFF
.,TRBV6-5,once,TRBJ1-2,14,TGTGCCAGCAGTTACTCGATCAGTAACTATGGCTACACCTTC,CASSYSISNYGYTF
.,TRBV9,.,TRBJ2-7,13,TGTGCCAGCAGCGTAGCTGAATCCTACGAGCAGTACTTC,CASSVAESYEQYF
.,TRBV28,.,TRBJ1-1,14,TGTGCCAGCAGTCTAGACAGGTCGGGGTCTGAAGCTTTCTTT,CASSLDRSGSEAFF
.,TRBV10-2,.,TRBJ1-2,14,TGCGCCAGCAGTGCCTCCCAGGGCCGCTATGGCTACACCTTC,CASSASQGRYGYTF
.,TRBV5-1,.,TRBJ2-1,16,TGCGCCAGCAGCCTGACCCAGGCGGCCTCCTACAATGAGCAGTTCTTC,CASSLTQAASYNEQFF
.,TRBV2,.,TRBJ1-1,13,TGTGCCAGCAGTTGGCGGGACGGTCAGATACCTTTCTTT,CASSWRDGQIPFF
.,TRBV18,.,TRBJ1-5,14,TGTGCCAGCTCACCGGACAGAGTCAATCAGCCCCAGCATTTT,CASSPDRVNQPQHF
TRBD1,TRBV3-1/TRBV3-2,.,TRBJ2-7,16,TGTGCCAGCAGCCAATCCGGGACAGGGGGCTATCGCGAGCAGTACTTC,CASSQSGTGGYREQYF
TRBD1,TRBV5-4,.,TRBJ2-5,13,TGTGCCAGCAGCTGGCGACAGGGGGAGACCCAGTACTTC,CASSWRQGETQYF
.,TRBV7-3,.,TRBJ1-2,16,TGTGCCAGCAGCCCGACTCCGGGACCGACTAGCTATGGCTACACCTTC,CASSPTPGPTSYGYTF
.,TRBV6-6,.,TRBJ2-5,16,TGTGCCAGCAGGGCGGTGGGGGGGGCTCGTAGGGAGACCCAGTACTTC,CASRAVGGARRETQYF
.,TRBV5-1,once,TRBJ2-7,14,TGCGCCAGCAGCTTGGCCATTGCCGGGGAAGAGCAGTACTTC,CASSLAIAGEEQYF
.,TRBV7-9,.,TRBJ1-4,16,TGTGCCAGCAGCTTATCCTGGGGGCGGGATAATGAAAAACTGTTTTTT,CASSLSWGRDNEKLFF
.,TRBV28,.,TRBJ1-4,12,TGTGCCAGCAGCCAAGGGACGGAAAAACTGTTTTTT,CASSQGTEKLFF